This TCR beta chain was sequenced for a study of blood T cell repertoires in COVID-19. This CDR3 spans 14 amino acids. Germline values: CDR1 SGHRS, CDR2 YFSETQ. Trimming stripped 4 bases from V and 2 bases from J, with 13 bases between. Profiled with immunoSEQ multiplex PCR; TCRdb holds only in-frame clones, not every one. This repertoire shows around 250,000 clones, over 75% found once; its top ten account for roughly a sixth. Those who participated ranged in age from 18 to 89 years and resided in under 25 US areas. The sequence was collected from a man between 18 and 29 years old who had recovered from COVID-19. The chain couples TRBV5-1 to TRBJ2-7; D might be TRBD1 (5 bases). Sequencing was performed on PBMCs or T cells enriched from blood (not recorded which). The CDR3 is CASSPLQGPYEQYF. Written as DNA, the CDR3 is TGCGCCAGCAGCCCCCTGCAGGGCCCCTACGAGCAGTACTTC.